This T cell receptor beta chain derives from a study of shared clonotypes between healthy human individuals. Looking at the study overall: There were three CD4 naive, three CD4 memory, two CD8 naive and one CD8 memory plates per donor. Study-level findings and limits: Only blood samples were collected, and tissue repertoires likely differ. Naive subsets, compared against memory subsets, generally had larger estimated richness values. Large depth notwithstanding, sorted-subset sequencing proved incomplete by rarefaction.

On this clone itself: Its specificity is unknown.

Germline values: CDR1 SNHLY, CDR2 FYNNEI. J gave up 4 bases and V 2 bases, and 7 bases lay outside the gene matches. The CDR3 has 15 residues. Measured with immunoSEQ multiplex PCR; TCRdb has only the in-frame clones, and not every one. The repertoire holds 2 million to 2.5 million clones, with 93% as singletons. The sequence derives from a man younger than 35 in good health. Some clones in this sample may be carry-over from other donors' samples. This chain links TRBV2 with TRBJ1-2; 7 bases line up with TRBD1. Sequenced: naive CD4+ T cells from PBMCs. As to subset: CD45RA+ positively selected. The CDR3 coding sequence is TGTGCCAGCAGTGAATTTTTTGAGGGGGCCTATGGCTACACCTTC. Translating gives CASSEFFEGAYGYTF.